This is a list of T cell receptor beta chains from one sample in a study of CD8+CD57+ T cells in acquired aplastic anemia. One entry per CDR3 protein results from TCRdb running MiXCR on the reads. Here the sample spans about 200,000 distinct CDR3 sequences, around 50% being singletons. The specimen was sorted CD4+, CD8+, or CD8+CD57+ T cells (not recorded which) from PBMCs. The receptors were gathered from a human donor with aplastic anemia. Each CDR3 is given without its conserved first and last residue.

ASSPGTGALHCGYT	TRBV5-1	TRBJ1-2
ASSSEAEAF	TRBV7-9	TRBJ1-1
ASSSSGGGTEAF	TRBV6-1	TRBJ1-1
ASRGTGVRSGYT	TRBV27	TRBJ1-2
ASRQGLNNEKLF	TRBV6-5	TRBJ1-4
ASSVEVGSGGEQF	TRBV9	TRBJ2-1
ASSRLQGRDGYT	TRBV6-2/TRBV6-3	TRBJ1-2
ASPTPGGNTGELY	TRBV11-1	TRBJ2-7
ASRDRVEAF	TRBV28	TRBJ1-1
ASRRQANEKLF	TRBV6-1	TRBJ1-4
ASSRGQSHEQY	TRBV18	TRBJ2-7
ASSLSSGGGMDTQY	TRBV7-9	TRBJ2-3
SVDTGTRFDEQF	TRBV29-1	TRBJ2-1
ASSPHANTGELF	TRBV7-6	TRBJ2-2
SARAHSGSAGELF	TRBV20-1	TRBJ2-2
SAIEASGGGGETQY	TRBV20-1	TRBJ2-5
ASSPPGTGFYGYT	TRBV25-1	TRBJ1-2
SVRDSNSPLH	TRBV29-1	TRBJ1-6
ASSRGYNQPQH	TRBV6-5	TRBJ1-5
AIKVGSGTGNNEQF	TRBV10-3	TRBJ2-1
ASSRPVTGELF	TRBV2	TRBJ2-2
ASSLAGQFADTQY	TRBV5-1	TRBJ2-3
ASSLPSGGAGTDTQY	TRBV12-3/TRBV12-4	TRBJ2-3
ASSERLVPDTQY	TRBV6-1	TRBJ2-3
ASSIRHQSNTGELF	TRBV7-2	TRBJ2-2
SARGASSYNSPLH	TRBV20-1	TRBJ1-6
ASSPDGTGAYNSPLH	TRBV28	TRBJ1-6
SARDQADYEQY	TRBV20-1	TRBJ2-7
ASSLGRGAVSRDTQY	TRBV27	TRBJ2-3
ASSTSPLNRQY	TRBV28	TRBJ2-3
ASSGGLGTNSPLH	TRBV5-1	TRBJ1-6
ATSRDHSQIYEQY	TRBV15	TRBJ2-7
ASSLRNTGLAGRTDTQY	TRBV19	TRBJ2-3
ARQGGEDYGYT	TRBV14	TRBJ1-2
ASSLGGGASGNTIY	TRBV7-2	TRBJ1-3
ASSSRTGPPDTQY	TRBV7-2	TRBJ2-3
ASSGGAGSSYNSPLH	TRBV2	TRBJ1-6
ASSLRGALSSYT	TRBV27	TRBJ1-2
ASKDIRSNSNQPQH	TRBV2	TRBJ1-5
ASSGQTGEFEAF	TRBV19	TRBJ1-1
ASSPLRGQGTQY	TRBV19	TRBJ2-3
ATRLNRGGQEKLF	TRBV15	TRBJ1-4
ASSLVGTGDHDEKLF	TRBV7-8	TRBJ1-4
ASSSSTRQETQY	TRBV7-8	TRBJ2-5
ASSRGSQETQY	TRBV6-6	TRBJ2-5
ASRPDSYYEQY	TRBV12-3/TRBV12-4	TRBJ2-7